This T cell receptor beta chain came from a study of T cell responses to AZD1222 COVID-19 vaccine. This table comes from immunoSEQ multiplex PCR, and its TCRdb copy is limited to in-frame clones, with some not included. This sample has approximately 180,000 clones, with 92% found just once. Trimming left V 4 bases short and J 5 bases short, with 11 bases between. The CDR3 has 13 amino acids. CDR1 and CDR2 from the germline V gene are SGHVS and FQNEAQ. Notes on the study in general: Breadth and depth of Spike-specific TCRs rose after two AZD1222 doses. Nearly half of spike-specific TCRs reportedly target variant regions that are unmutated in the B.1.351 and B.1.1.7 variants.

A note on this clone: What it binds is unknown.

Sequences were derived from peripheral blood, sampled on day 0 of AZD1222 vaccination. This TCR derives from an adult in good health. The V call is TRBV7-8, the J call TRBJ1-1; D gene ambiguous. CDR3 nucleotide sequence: TGTGCCAGCAGCTCCCCCTTAATGACTGAAGCTTTCTTT. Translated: CASSSPLMTEAFF.